One and the same sample provided the 2 T cell receptor beta chains below, sequenced in a study of T cells in Graves' hyperthyroidism and ophthalmopathy. RNA transcripts served as the template for amplifying TCR beta CDR3 regions. HTBI primers drove first-round RT-PCR of the TCR CDR3. TCRdb passed the multiplex PCR reads through MiXCR, listing each CDR3 protein once. Of around 250,000 distinct CDR3 sequences in the sample, less than 20% were seen once. The sequenced material came from blood. These receptors came from a woman younger than 35 with Graves' ophthalmopathy.

This clonotype has just a few counts. This rearrangement joins TRBV28 to TRBJ2-2; TRBD2 is a possible D gene (6 bases). Germline CDR1 MDHEN, CDR2 SYDVKM. V was pared by 5 bases and J by 5 bases, with 15 bases between. The CDR3 has 15 residues. In DNA, the CDR3 is TGTGCCAGCAGTCCCCCGGGACTTCCAACCGGGGAGCTGTTTTTT. It translates to CASSPPGLPTGELFF.

This clonotype has ten or more counts. The gene calls are TRBV20-1 and TRBJ2-2, with D unresolved. CDR1 DFQATT and CDR2 SNEGSKA come from the germline V gene (reference sequence). The CDR3 totals 13 residues. Trimming took 3 bases from V and 1 from J, leaving 6 bases between them. Written as DNA, the CDR3 is TGCAGTGCTAGTACCGAGAACACCGGGGAGCTGTTTTTT. Its protein is CSASTENTGELFF.